These T cell receptor beta chains were read from a single sample in a study of cytomegalovirus exposure and HLA in healthy donors. Some clones are missing from TCRdb's copy, which holds only in-frame ones; the method was immunoSEQ multiplex PCR. The repertoire holds more than 140,000 clones, with about 64% as singletons. Sequenced: PBMCs. These receptors all stem from a woman aged 30 to 39 in good health and CMV-seropositive. The CDR3 runs from the conserved cysteine through the conserved F or W. A D gene is named only where the DNA matches it firmly. Clone size appears in some rows only: once, few, many, or a class for an expanded clone.

v_gene: TRBV6-5; d_gene: .; j_gene: TRBJ1-3; abundance: .; CDR3aa: CASSGTGISGNTIYF; CDR3nt: TGTGCCAGCAGCGGCACAGGGATTTCTGGAAACACCATATATTTT
v_gene: TRBV29-1; d_gene: .; j_gene: TRBJ1-2; abundance: .; CDR3aa: CSVAAGGGYGYTF; CDR3nt: TGCAGCGTTGCAGCCGGGGGGGGCTATGGCTACACCTTC
v_gene: TRBV6-5; d_gene: .; j_gene: TRBJ1-5; abundance: .; CDR3aa: CASSYQQGLNQPQHF; CDR3nt: TGTGCCAGCAGCTACCAACAGGGTCTAAATCAGCCCCAGCATTTT
v_gene: TRBV29-1; d_gene: .; j_gene: TRBJ1-1; abundance: many; CDR3aa: CSVEVLIWRPLRSEAFF; CDR3nt: TGCAGCGTTGAAGTATTAATTTGGAGACCGCTGAGGTCTGAAGCTTTCTTT
v_gene: TRBV27; d_gene: TRBD2; j_gene: TRBJ2-1; abundance: .; CDR3aa: CASSLQGREVTPYNEQFF; CDR3nt: TGTGCCAGCAGTTTACAGGGGCGGGAGGTGACCCCCTACAATGAGCAGTTCTTC
v_gene: TRBV13; d_gene: .; j_gene: TRBJ1-2; abundance: .; CDR3aa: CASSLALSTPLYTF; CDR3nt: TGTGCCAGCAGCTTAGCCCTCTCTACGCCGCTCTACACCTTC
v_gene: TRBV5-1; d_gene: TRBD1; j_gene: TRBJ2-7; abundance: .; CDR3aa: CASSPSGTDYEQYF; CDR3nt: TGCGCCAGCAGCCCCTCCGGGACAGATTACGAGCAGTACTTC
v_gene: TRBV18; d_gene: TRBD1; j_gene: TRBJ1-2; abundance: few; CDR3aa: CASSPRRQGADGYTF; CDR3nt: TGTGCCAGCTCACCACGCCGACAGGGGGCGGATGGCTACACCTTC
v_gene: TRBV5-1; d_gene: .; j_gene: TRBJ1-1; abundance: .; CDR3aa: CASSLVDRGGTEAFF; CDR3nt: TGCGCCAGCAGCTTAGTGGATAGGGGGGGCACTGAAGCTTTCTTT
v_gene: TRBV6-1; d_gene: TRBD1; j_gene: TRBJ1-2; abundance: .; CDR3aa: CASSHQGAYTF; CDR3nt: TGTGCCAGCAGCCATCAGGGGGCCTACACCTTC
v_gene: TRBV5-1; d_gene: TRBD1; j_gene: TRBJ1-4; abundance: .; CDR3aa: CASSFRQGAFNEKLFF; CDR3nt: TGCGCCAGCAGCTTTCGGCAGGGGGCATTTAATGAAAAACTGTTTTTT
v_gene: TRBV7-6; d_gene: TRBD1; j_gene: TRBJ2-6; abundance: .; CDR3aa: CASSLDSRTGLSGANVLTF; CDR3nt: TGTGCCAGCAGCTTAGATTCCAGGACAGGTCTGTCTGGGGCCAACGTCCTGACTTTC
v_gene: TRBV28; d_gene: .; j_gene: TRBJ1-5; abundance: .; CDR3aa: CASSLWQGNQPQHF; CDR3nt: TGTGCCAGCAGTTTGTGGCAGGGCAATCAGCCCCAGCATTTT
v_gene: TRBV9; d_gene: .; j_gene: TRBJ1-3; abundance: few; CDR3aa: CASSTDGHSGNTIYF; CDR3nt: TGTGCCAGCAGCACCGACGGACACTCTGGAAACACCATATATTTT
v_gene: TRBV7-6; d_gene: TRBD2; j_gene: TRBJ2-1; abundance: .; CDR3aa: CASSSVRKASGTSSYNEQFF; CDR3nt: TGTGCCAGCAGCTCAGTGAGAAAGGCTAGCGGGACGAGCTCCTACAATGAGCAGTTCTTC
v_gene: TRBV5-1; d_gene: .; j_gene: TRBJ1-4; abundance: .; CDR3aa: CASSLELLNEKLFF; CDR3nt: TGCGCCAGCAGCTTGGAACTGCTTAATGAAAAACTGTTTTTT
v_gene: TRBV9; d_gene: .; j_gene: TRBJ1-1; abundance: .; CDR3aa: CASSGGQGVKTEAFF; CDR3nt: TGTGCCAGCAGCGGGGGGCAAGGGGTGAAAACTGAAGCTTTCTTT
v_gene: TRBV27; d_gene: .; j_gene: TRBJ1-2; abundance: .; CDR3aa: CASSSGTYGYTF; CDR3nt: TGTGCCAGCAGTTCGGGGACTTATGGCTACACCTTC
v_gene: TRBV28; d_gene: .; j_gene: TRBJ2-3; abundance: .; CDR3aa: CASSQGDRADTQYF; CDR3nt: TGTGCCAGCAGCCAAGGGGATCGGGCAGATACGCAGTATTTT
v_gene: TRBV7-6; d_gene: TRBD2; j_gene: TRBJ2-2; abundance: .; CDR3aa: CASSGLAGATGELFF; CDR3nt: TGTGCCAGCAGCGGACTAGCGGGGGCCACCGGGGAGCTGTTTTTT
v_gene: TRBV27; d_gene: .; j_gene: TRBJ1-4; abundance: .; CDR3aa: CASSFGNRQNEKLFF; CDR3nt: TGTGCCAGCAGTTTTGGGAACAGGCAAAATGAAAAACTGTTTTTT
v_gene: TRBV5-1; d_gene: TRBD1; j_gene: TRBJ2-7; abundance: .; CDR3aa: CASSVFGQGDEQYF; CDR3nt: TGCGCCAGCAGTGTATTCGGACAGGGCGACGAGCAGTACTTC
v_gene: TRBV5-1; d_gene: .; j_gene: TRBJ2-4; abundance: few; CDR3aa: CASSPSWGQDIQYF; CDR3nt: TGCGCCAGCAGCCCGTCGTGGGGGCAGGACATTCAGTACTTC
v_gene: TRBV27; d_gene: .; j_gene: TRBJ1-4; abundance: large; CDR3aa: CASRGGFTNEKLFF; CDR3nt: TGTGCCAGCAGGGGGGGGTTCACTAATGAAAAACTGTTTTTT
v_gene: TRBV5-1; d_gene: .; j_gene: TRBJ2-7; abundance: .; CDR3aa: CASRSGTDYEQYF; CDR3nt: TGCGCCAGCAGATCCGGGACGGACTACGAGCAGTACTTC
v_gene: TRBV29-1; d_gene: .; j_gene: TRBJ1-1; abundance: .; CDR3aa: CSVRQDRPEAFF; CDR3nt: TGCAGCGTTAGGCAGGACAGACCAGAAGCTTTCTTT
v_gene: TRBV20-1; d_gene: .; j_gene: TRBJ1-2; abundance: .; CDR3aa: CSPSRDYGYTF; CDR3nt: TGCAGTCCATCCAGGGACTATGGCTACACCTTC
v_gene: TRBV6-5; d_gene: .; j_gene: TRBJ1-1; abundance: .; CDR3aa: CASSGGAWAFF; CDR3nt: TGTGCCAGCAGCGGCGGGGCTTGGGCTTTCTTT
v_gene: TRBV5-1; d_gene: .; j_gene: TRBJ1-4; abundance: .; CDR3aa: CASRFGDEKLFF; CDR3nt: TGCGCCAGCAGATTTGGAGATGAAAAACTGTTTTTT
v_gene: TRBV7-9; d_gene: .; j_gene: TRBJ1-6; abundance: few; CDR3aa: CASSPSSTSGWHSPLHF; CDR3nt: TGTGCCAGCAGTCCGTCTTCTACTTCAGGGTGGCATTCACCCCTCCACTTT
v_gene: TRBV18; d_gene: TRBD1; j_gene: TRBJ2-1; abundance: .; CDR3aa: CASSPGQPQISEQFF; CDR3nt: TGTGCCAGCTCACCGGGACAGCCCCAAATCAGTGAGCAGTTCTTC
v_gene: TRBV4-1; d_gene: .; j_gene: TRBJ2-7; abundance: once; CDR3aa: CASSPGTGRKLPYEQYF; CDR3nt: TGCGCCAGCAGCCCCGGCACAGGTCGAAAACTTCCCTACGAGCAGTACTTC
v_gene: TRBV5-4; d_gene: TRBD2; j_gene: TRBJ2-7; abundance: .; CDR3aa: CASSPPRGGVDHYEQYF; CDR3nt: TGTGCCAGCAGCCCCCCCCGCGGGGGGGTTGACCACTACGAGCAGTACTTC
v_gene: TRBV15; d_gene: .; j_gene: TRBJ1-6; abundance: .; CDR3aa: CATSSESTLGSATRALHF; CDR3nt: TGTGCCACCAGCAGTGAATCTACCCTCGGGTCGGCAACCAGGGCCCTCCACTTT
v_gene: TRBV7-9; d_gene: TRBD2; j_gene: TRBJ2-1; abundance: .; CDR3aa: CASSSQRLAGEMLFF; CDR3nt: TGTGCCAGCAGCTCCCAGAGACTAGCGGGAGAGATGTTGTTCTTC
v_gene: TRBV27; d_gene: TRBD2; j_gene: TRBJ2-3; abundance: .; CDR3aa: CASSLAGGDTQYF; CDR3nt: TGTGCCAGCAGTTTAGCGGGAGGGGATACGCAGTATTTT
v_gene: TRBV18; d_gene: TRBD2; j_gene: TRBJ2-7; abundance: .; CDR3aa: CASSPGTSGRLGEQYF; CDR3nt: TGTGCCAGCTCACCGGGGACTAGCGGGAGACTTGGGGAGCAGTACTTC
v_gene: TRBV19; d_gene: .; j_gene: TRBJ1-2; abundance: .; CDR3aa: CASNSESGGARIYGYTF; CDR3nt: TGTGCCAGTAACTCCGAATCTGGGGGGGCGCGAATCTATGGCTACACCTTC
v_gene: TRBV6-5; d_gene: TRBD1; j_gene: TRBJ1-5; abundance: .; CDR3aa: CASNPGTGSNQPQHF; CDR3nt: TGTGCCAGCAACCCCGGGACAGGCAGCAATCAGCCCCAGCATTTT
v_gene: TRBV9; d_gene: .; j_gene: TRBJ1-1; abundance: few; CDR3aa: CASSATPRGGNTEAFF; CDR3nt: TGTGCCAGCAGCGCGACCCCAAGGGGGGGGAACACTGAAGCTTTCTTT
v_gene: TRBV9; d_gene: TRBD2; j_gene: TRBJ2-3; abundance: .; CDR3aa: CASSVGQLAGTDTQYF; CDR3nt: TGTGCCAGCAGCGTAGGACAACTAGCGGGGACAGATACGCAGTATTTT
v_gene: TRBV5-4; d_gene: .; j_gene: TRBJ2-1; abundance: .; CDR3aa: CASSLTTANEQFF; CDR3nt: TGTGCCAGCAGTTTGACGACAGCCAATGAGCAGTTCTTC